The rows below give T cell receptor beta chains drawn from one sample of a study of shared clonotypes between healthy human individuals. The assay was immunoSEQ multiplex PCR, and TCRdb's table has in-frame clones only and misses some. There are roughly 450,000 clones in the sample; 79% occur only once, and 13% lies in the top ten. Input material: PBMCs. These receptor sequences come from a woman in her thirties or forties in good health. Some clones in this sample may be carry-over from other donors' samples. CDR3s include the opening cysteine and the closing phenylalanine or tryptophan. Fields, in order: D gene, clone size, V gene, J gene, CDR3 DNA, CDR3 protein. A D gene is named only where the DNA matches it firmly. Clone size is given for some rows only: seen once, a few or many times, or a class if the clone is expanded.

-,-,TRBV6-5,TRBJ1-1,TGTGCCAGCAGTTACTCCAGCGGGGTGAACACTGAAGCTTTCTTT,CASSYSSGVNTEAFF
-,-,TRBV9,TRBJ2-3,TGTGCCAGCAGCCAGACAGGTAGAACAGATACGCAGTATTTT,CASSQTGRTDTQYF
TRBD1,-,TRBV9,TRBJ1-2,TGTGCCAGCAGCGTTCCGACCAGGGGGCCTCAGGGCTACACCTTC,CASSVPTRGPQGYTF
TRBD2,-,TRBV10-1,TRBJ2-3,TGCGCCAGCAGTTCTAGCGGGAGGGTAAATACGCAGTATTTT,CASSSSGRVNTQYF
TRBD2,few,TRBV7-2,TRBJ2-3,TGTGCCAGCAGCAAACGACTAGCGGGAAGCACAGATACGCAGTATTTT,CASSKRLAGSTDTQYF
-,-,TRBV11-3,TRBJ2-7,TGTGCCAGCAGCTTAAGAGGGGGACTCGAGCAGTACTTC,CASSLRGGLEQYF
-,once,TRBV19,TRBJ2-1,TGTGCCAGTAGTATAGCCGCCCTGATCTCCTACAATGAGCAGTTCTTC,CASSIAALISYNEQFF
-,-,TRBV28,TRBJ1-1,TGTGCCAGCAGTTTATTGTGGGTGGGAACTGAAGCTTTCTTT,CASSLLWVGTEAFF
-,-,TRBV11-2,TRBJ2-3,TGTGCCAGCAGCTTACGCGGGCAAAGCACAGATACGCAGTATTTT,CASSLRGQSTDTQYF
-,-,TRBV6-1,TRBJ2-6,TGTGCCAGCAGTGGCCGCCTGTGGGAACAAAGTCGGGCCAACGTCCTGACTTTC,CASSGRLWEQSRANVLTF
-,-,TRBV9,TRBJ2-3,TGTGCCAGCAGCGTAGAGGCAGCCACAGATACGCAGTATTTT,CASSVEAATDTQYF
-,-,TRBV30,TRBJ2-3,TGTGCCTGGAGTCACCCAGGGAGAAGCACAGATACGCAGTATTTT,CAWSHPGRSTDTQYF
TRBD1,-,TRBV18,TRBJ2-3,TGTGCCAGCTCACTCGGACAGGGCACAGATACGCAGTATTTT,CASSLGQGTDTQYF
TRBD1,-,TRBV7-9,TRBJ1-1,TGTGCCAGCAGCTTGGGCCAGGGGGGTGAAGCTTTCTTT,CASSLGQGGEAFF
-,-,TRBV18,TRBJ2-6,TGTGCCAGCTCACCACCGGAAGGGGCCAACGTCCTGACTTTC,CASSPPEGANVLTF
-,-,TRBV6-6,TRBJ2-7,TGTGCCAGCAGTTACGGTCTTCATCCCCTAAAGGGCGAGCAGTACTTC,CASSYGLHPLKGEQYF
TRBD1,once,TRBV11-3,TRBJ2-3,TGTGCCAGCAGCCAGGACAGGAGCGATGTAGATACGCAGTATTTT,CASSQDRSDVDTQYF
-,-,TRBV28,TRBJ1-5,TGTGCCAGCAGTTTATGGGTTAGGGGATCCCAGCCCCAGCATTTT,CASSLWVRGSQPQHF
TRBD2,-,TRBV30,TRBJ2-5,TGTGCCTGGAGTTCCAGCGGGAGGGCCCAGGAGCAGTACTTC,CAWSSSGRAQEQYF
-,-,TRBV15,TRBJ2-1,TGTGCCACCAGCAGAGATCCGGACCCAGCTGTGGATGAGCAGTTCTTC,CATSRDPDPAVDEQFF
-,few,TRBV15,TRBJ2-1,TGTGCCACCAGCAGAGATCGGGGGCGAGAGCAGTTCTTC,CATSRDRGREQFF
TRBD2,-,TRBV7-9,TRBJ2-1,TGTGCCTCCGAGGCGGGAGGTCGAGAGCAGTTCTTC,CASEAGGREQFF
-,-,TRBV5-1,TRBJ1-4,TGCGCCAGCAGCCCAATGACAGGAACTAATGAAAAACTGTTTTTT,CASSPMTGTNEKLFF
TRBD2,few,TRBV28,TRBJ2-3,TGTGCCAGCAGTTTTTCTAGCGGGCTAGGGACAGATACGCAGTATTTT,CASSFSSGLGTDTQYF
-,-,TRBV18,TRBJ1-5,TGTGCCAGCTCACCTCTGGGGGGCCTTAGCAATCAGCCCCAGCATTTT,CASSPLGGLSNQPQHF
-,-,TRBV11-2,TRBJ2-3,TGTGCCAGCAGCCCGGGTCCGATTGTAGATACGCAGTATTTT,CASSPGPIVDTQYF
-,-,TRBV7-9,TRBJ1-1,TGTGCCAGCTTGGGGGGACCCATGAACACTGAAGCTTTCTTT,CASLGGPMNTEAFF
-,-,TRBV19,TRBJ1-5,TGTGCCAGTAGTGAGCAGGCACATCAGCCCCAGCATTTT,CASSEQAHQPQHF
-,-,TRBV18,TRBJ1-5,TGTGCCAGCACTCTATCGCCAGTCAATCAGCCCCAGCATTTT,CASTLSPVNQPQHF
-,-,TRBV7-2,TRBJ2-7,TGTGCCAGCAGCTTAGTAGCTTCCGAGCAGTACTTC,CASSLVASEQYF
TRBD2,-,TRBV5-1,TRBJ2-2,TGCGCCAGCAGCTTAACCCCGCTAGCGGGGAACACCGGGGAGCTGTTTTTT,CASSLTPLAGNTGELFF
-,-,TRBV7-3,TRBJ1-1,TGTGCCAGCAGCCTCCGGGGGGGTGGCACTGAAGCTTTCTTT,CASSLRGGGTEAFF
-,few,TRBV18,TRBJ1-2,TGTGCCAGCTCAGTGGACAACTGGGGCTACACCTTC,CASSVDNWGYTF
-,once,TRBV7-3,TRBJ1-5,TGTGCCAGCAGCTTAGGAGGACAGACTCAGCCCCAGCATTTT,CASSLGGQTQPQHF
-,-,TRBV11-2,TRBJ2-2,TGTGCCAGCAGCTTAGGTGCGGGAAGCACCGGGGAGCTGTTTTTT,CASSLGAGSTGELFF
-,-,TRBV4-1,TRBJ2-7,TGCGCCAGCAGCCCAGTGGCAGACTCCTACGAGCAGTACTTC,CASSPVADSYEQYF
TRBD1,-,TRBV2,TRBJ1-4,TGTGCCAGCCGGTATTTAGGGACAGGGCCTGAAAAACTGTTTTTT,CASRYLGTGPEKLFF
-,few,TRBV18,TRBJ1-5,TGTGCCAGCTCACAGGGAGACCAGCCCCAGCATTTT,CASSQGDQPQHF
-,few,TRBV6-4,TRBJ1-5,TGTGCCAGCAGTGACGGGCAGACCAATCAGCCCCAGCATTTT,CASSDGQTNQPQHF
-,-,TRBV7-2,TRBJ1-2,TGTGCCAGCAGCCCTCCTGGCCTTAACTATGGCTACACCTTC,CASSPPGLNYGYTF
TRBD2,-,TRBV19,TRBJ2-3,TGTGCCAGTAGTGTAATGGCCGGCGGGAGAGGCACAGATACGCAGTATTTT,CASSVMAGGRGTDTQYF
TRBD1,few,TRBV4-2,TRBJ2-3,TGTGCCAGCAGCCAAGCTCTGACAGGGGCCCACACAGATACGCAGTATTTT,CASSQALTGAHTDTQYF
TRBD2,-,TRBV27,TRBJ2-3,TGTGCCAGCTGGGGACTAGCGGGGACCACAGATACGCAGTATTTT,CASWGLAGTTDTQYF
-,-,TRBV28,TRBJ2-3,TGTGCCAGCAGACTCGGGCGAAGCACAGATACGCAGTATTTT,CASRLGRSTDTQYF
TRBD1,-,TRBV7-9,TRBJ1-1,TGTGCCAGCAGCTTACTGGAGGGGGCCAGCCCTGAAGCTTTCTTT,CASSLLEGASPEAFF
-,-,TRBV28,TRBJ1-2,TGTGCCAGCAGTCCCCATCAACAGGGCATCGGCTATGGCTACACCTTC,CASSPHQQGIGYGYTF
TRBD1,many,TRBV5-1,TRBJ1-6,TGCGCCAGCAGCGGGCCGGGACAGGAGAATTCACCCCTCCACTTT,CASSGPGQENSPLHF
TRBD2,few,TRBV5-1,TRBJ2-1,TGCGCCAGCAGCTTGGCCGGGACTAGCGGGAGTCGGTACAATGAGCAGTTCTTC,CASSLAGTSGSRYNEQFF
TRBD1,few,TRBV5-4,TRBJ2-3,TGTGCCAGCAGCTTCGGGACAGGGGGAACAGATACGCAGTATTTT,CASSFGTGGTDTQYF
-,-,TRBV2,TRBJ1-4,TGTGCCAGCAGTGGTAGGACAACTAATGAAAAACTGTTTTTT,CASSGRTTNEKLFF
TRBD2,many,TRBV10-3,TRBJ2-1,TGTGCCATTACCGCTCTAGCGGGAGGGGGCAACAATGAGCAGTTCTTC,CAITALAGGGNNEQFF
-,-,TRBV29-1,TRBJ1-2,TGCAGCGTTAAGGACAGAGACTATGGCTACACCTTC,CSVKDRDYGYTF
-,-,TRBV29-1,TRBJ2-6,TGCAGCGTTGGCGAGGGGCACGGGGCCAACGTCCTGACTTTC,CSVGEGHGANVLTF
TRBD2,-,TRBV7-3,TRBJ2-1,TGTGCCAGCAGCCCACTGGGGGAGGGCTACAATGAGCAGTTCTTC,CASSPLGEGYNEQFF
-,-,TRBV28,TRBJ1-1,TGTGCCAGCAGTTTCCCGTTCGGGGCAAACACTGAAGCTTTCTTT,CASSFPFGANTEAFF
-,few,TRBV19,TRBJ1-5,TGTGCCAGTAGTAAGGGGGAAGGCAATCAGCCCCAGCATTTT,CASSKGEGNQPQHF
-,-,TRBV25-1,TRBJ1-1,TGTGCCAGCAGTTCGGGGGGGGGTACTGAAGCTTTCTTT,CASSSGGGTEAFF
TRBD2,-,TRBV25-1,TRBJ2-1,TGTGCCAGCAGTAAACTAGCGGGAATTTTTAATGAGCAGTTCTTC,CASSKLAGIFNEQFF
TRBD1,-,TRBV7-2,TRBJ2-7,TGTGCCAGCAGCGCCCCGGGACAGGGCCCCCACGAGCAGTACTTC,CASSAPGQGPHEQYF